These 17 T cell receptor beta chains were sequenced from one sample in a study of monozygotic twins with inflammatory bowel disease. After re-calling the 5' RACE reads, TCRdb lists one entry per CDR3 protein, DNA absent. The sample holds approximately 330,000 distinct CDR3 sequences. The sample taken for sequencing was blood. These receptors all stem from a human donor with ulcerative colitis or Crohn's disease, or a healthy co-twin of an affected twin (not recorded which).

This chain joins TRBV5-1 and TRBJ2-3; TCRdb's D call, TRBD2, is unchecked because there is no DNA. The V gene's germline CDR1 is SGHRS and CDR2 YFSETQ. There are 17 residues in the CDR3. The CDR3 sequence: CASSVTPTSGGTDTQYF.

The rearrangement joins TRBV12-3 or TRBV12-4 to TRBJ1-2; the TCRdb D gene call, TRBD1, has no DNA to confirm it. CDR3 length: 13 amino acids. The CDR3 region is CASSPTGNRGYTF.

The CDR3 protein is CASSIAGHGSETQYF. The rearrangement joins TRBV5-1 to TRBJ2-5; TCRdb lists TRBD2, though no DNA is available to test this call. There are 15 residues in the CDR3. Germline V CDR1 and CDR2: SGHRS, YFSETQ.

The chain is built from TRBV28 and TRBJ2-7; TCRdb's assignment of TRBD1 cannot be checked, as there is no DNA. Per the germline V gene, CDR1 is MDHEN and CDR2 is SYDVKM. The CDR3 runs to 14 residues. CDR3: CASSLQGSGGGQYF.

The rearrangement joins TRBV6-5 to TRBJ2-1; the TCRdb call, TRBD2, lacks DNA for checking. CDR1 and CDR2 (germline): MNHEY, SVGAGI. The CDR3 spans 16 residues. The CDR3: CASSYSASGRNNEQFF.

The rearrangement uses TRBV10-3 and TRBJ1-5; TCRdb lists TRBD1, though no DNA is available to test this call. Germline V gene lookup returns CDR1 ENHRY and CDR2 SYGVKD. The CDR3 extends over 16 amino acids. CDR3 protein: CATSRQVGDSNQPQHF.

The genes are TRBV20-1 and TRBJ1-1. There are 14 residues in the CDR3. Germline CDR1 DFQATT, CDR2 SNEGSKA (reference sequence). The CDR3 sequence is CSARDSRIRNEAFF.

The rearrangement links TRBV20-1 to TRBJ1-5; TCRdb's D call of TRBD1 is untestable without DNA. Germline CDR1 DFQATT, CDR2 SNEGSKA (reference sequence). The CDR3 extends over 14 amino acids. CDR3 sequence: CSAYQGWDNQPQHF.

This CDR3 reads CASSFDRASFYNEQFF. This rearrangement joins TRBV7-2 to TRBJ2-1; TCRdb reports TRBD1, a call that lacks DNA to check it against. Per germline, CDR1 SGHTA and CDR2 FQGNSA. The CDR3 consists of 16 residues.

The gene calls are TRBV29-1 and TRBJ2-7; TCRdb returns TRBD1, unconfirmable since there is no DNA. The CDR3 runs to 13 residues. CDR1 and CDR2 (germline): SQVTM, ANQGSEA. CDR3 sequence reads: CSVEDRGAYEQYF.

The chain employs TRBV7-2 and TRBJ1-4; TCRdb's D call, TRBD1, is unchecked because there is no DNA. CDR1 SGHTA and CDR2 FQGNSA come from the germline V gene. The CDR3 contains 12 residues. This chain's CDR3 is CASSYQGEKLFF.

The chain recombines TRBV7-9 with TRBJ1-4. The germline CDR1 and CDR2 sequences are SEHNR and FQNEAQ (reference sequence). CDR3 size: 17 residues. CDR3 protein: CASSFTNQLSRRFKLFF.

The chain uses TRBV12-3 or TRBV12-4 and TRBJ2-2; the D call from TCRdb, TRBD2, cannot be confirmed without DNA. The CDR3 contains 20 residues. The CDR3 here is CASSLATHPLAGQNTGELFF.

The CDR3 spells CASSFDGRRTEAFF. J is TRBJ1-1 and V is TRBV6-2 or TRBV6-3; the TRBD1 assignment by TCRdb is unverifiable without DNA. This CDR3 comprises 14 residues. Germline CDR1 MNHEY, CDR2 SVGEGT.

The V gene is TRBV28, the J gene TRBJ2-5; the D call of TRBD1 rests on TCRdb alone, since no DNA is present to check it. The CDR3 is made up of 11 amino acids. Germline V gives CDR1 MDHEN, CDR2 SYDVKM. The CDR3 spells CASKGEETQYF.

The chain recombines TRBV4-1 with TRBJ2-1; the TRBD1 assignment by TCRdb is unverifiable without DNA. This CDR3 spans 15 amino acids. Germline assignment: CDR1 MGHRA and CDR2 YSYEKL. CDR3 sequence reads: CASSPWDRGLNEQFF.

This chain links TRBV28 with TRBJ1-1. Germline CDR1 and CDR2: MDHEN and SYDVKM. This CDR3 has 14 residues. CDR3 residues: CASSLRGMNTEAFF.